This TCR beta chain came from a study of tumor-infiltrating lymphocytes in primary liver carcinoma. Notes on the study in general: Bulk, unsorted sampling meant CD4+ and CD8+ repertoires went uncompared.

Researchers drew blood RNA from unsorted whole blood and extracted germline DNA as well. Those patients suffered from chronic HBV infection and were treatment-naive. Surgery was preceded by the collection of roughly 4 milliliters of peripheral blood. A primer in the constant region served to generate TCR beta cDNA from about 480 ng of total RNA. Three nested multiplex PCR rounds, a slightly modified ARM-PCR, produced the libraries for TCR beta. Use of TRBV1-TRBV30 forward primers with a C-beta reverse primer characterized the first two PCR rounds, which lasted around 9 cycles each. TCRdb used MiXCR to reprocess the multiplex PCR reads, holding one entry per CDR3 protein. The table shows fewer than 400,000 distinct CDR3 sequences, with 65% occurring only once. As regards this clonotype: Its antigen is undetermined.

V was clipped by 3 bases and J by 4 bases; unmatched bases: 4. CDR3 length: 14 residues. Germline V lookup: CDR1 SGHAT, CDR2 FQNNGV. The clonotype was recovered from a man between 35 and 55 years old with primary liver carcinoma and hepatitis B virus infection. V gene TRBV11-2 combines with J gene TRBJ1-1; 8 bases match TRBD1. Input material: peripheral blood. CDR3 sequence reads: CASSFDRGGTEAFF. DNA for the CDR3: TGTGCCAGCAGCTTTGACAGGGGTGGCACTGAAGCTTTCTTT.